These 21 T cell receptor beta chains share one sample of origin, sequenced in a study of early T cells in non-severe SARS-CoV-2 infection. TCRdb passed the 5' RACE reads through MiXCR, listing each CDR3 protein once. The sample has 60,000 or so distinct CDR3 sequences, roughly 10% seen once. The sample was whole blood. The receptors derive from an adult who was a healthcare worker with PCR-confirmed SARS-CoV-2 infection or an uninfected control (not recorded which).

This clonotype appeared a few times. The V call is TRBV12-3 or TRBV12-4, the J call TRBJ1-4; TRBD1 aligns across 7 bases. The V and J ends lost 1 base and 7 bases, in that order; junction bases with no gene match: 9. The CDR3 covers 16 residues. The CDR3 DNA is TGTGCCAGCAGTTTAGACAGGGGACGGGCTATTGAAAAACTGTTTTTT. Its protein is CASSLDRGRAIEKLFF.

This clonotype came up many times. The chain combines TRBV20-1 with TRBJ1-1; D is unclear. The CDR3 has 13 amino acids. Germline V gene lookup returns CDR1 DFQATT and CDR2 SNEGSKA (reference sequence). The V end lost 0 bases, the J end lost 1 base, and 6 bases lay between the germline ends. CDR3 bases: TGCAGTGCTAGAGATATGGGGAACACTGAAGCTTTCTTT. Encoded protein: CSARDMGNTEAFF.

This clonotype was counted a few times. This CDR3 is CASSLGKTGRRYQPQHF. DNA for the CDR3: TGTGCCAGCAGCTTAGGGAAAACAGGGAGACGTTACCAGCCCCAGCATTTT. The chain employs TRBV7-9 and TRBJ1-5, with TRBD1 as a possible D gene (6 bases). The germline V and J ends were trimmed by 1 base and 7 bases, with 20 bases remaining between them. CDR1 and CDR2 from the germline V gene are SEHNR and FQNEAQ (reference sequence). The CDR3 is 17 residues long.

This clonotype was observed at least ten times. This chain joins TRBV5-1 and TRBJ2-2, with D possibly called TRBD1 or TRBD2 (5 bases each). Deletions cut 6 bases from V and 4 bases from J, with 13 bases between. This CDR3 is 14 amino acids long. Germline V gene sequence: CDR1 SGHRS, CDR2 YFSETQ. The CDR3 sequence: CASKPGTGTGELFF. CDR3 in DNA: TGCGCCAGCAAGCCGGGGACGGGCACCGGGGAGCTGTTTTTT.

A single count supports this clonotype. The V call is TRBV29-1, the J call TRBJ2-5, with D hard to call. The CDR3 has 13 amino acids. V was trimmed by 3 bases and J by 10 bases, leaving 18 bases between them. Germline CDR1 SQVTM, CDR2 ANQGSEA. The CDR3 region has the DNA TGCAGCGTTGACCCCGGACCTCGCACTGGCCAGTACTTC. Protein: CSVDPGPRTGQYF. The full variable domain, rest sourced from reference TRBV29-1 and TRBJ2-5, is SAVISQKPSRDICQRGTSLTIQCQVDSQVTMMFWYRQQPGQSLTLIATANQGSEATYESGFVIDKFPISRPNLTFSTLTVSNMSPEDSSIYLCSVDPGPRTGQYFGPGTRLLVL.

By share, this clonotype counts as medium-sized. V is TRBV20-1 and J is TRBJ1-1; the D gene is possibly TRBD1 (6 bases). Between the trimmed V and J ends, which lost 6 bases and 6 bases, there was a span of 11 bases. Germline values: CDR1 DFQATT, CDR2 SNEGSKA (reference sequence). This CDR3 is built from 11 residues. The CDR3 spells CSAGGLAEAFF. The CDR3 region has the DNA TGCAGTGCCGGGGGGCTCGCTGAAGCTTTCTTT.

The table lists this clonotype with many counts. The chain joins TRBV12-3 or TRBV12-4 to TRBJ2-1; 7 nucleotides match TRBD1. The CDR3 runs 15 residues. The trim removed 5 bases at V and 8 bases at J, leaving 12 bases unmatched. CDR3 region: CASSPDRAARDEQFF. CDR3 sequence (DNA): TGTGCCAGCAGTCCAGACAGGGCTGCTCGGGATGAGCAGTTCTTC.

This clonotype was counted ten times or more. This sequence joins TRBV5-1 and TRBJ1-4; D unclear. Germline loops: CDR1 SGHRS, CDR2 YFSETQ. The CDR3 length is 16 residues. V was pared by 6 bases and J by 8 bases, with 23 bases between. CDR3 residues: CASTLGSSTGLEKLFF. The CDR3 nucleotides are TGCGCCAGCACCTTAGGGTCCTCAACCGGACTGGAAAAACTGTTTTTT.

In this sample, this clonotype turned up many times. The J gene is TRBJ2-1, the V gene TRBV7-8; possibly TRBD2 for D (6 bases). The germline V and J ends were trimmed by 1 base and 8 bases, with 15 bases remaining between them. Germline V gene data show CDR1 as SGHVS and CDR2 as FQNEAQ. The CDR3 spans 15 residues. The CDR3 DNA is TGTGCCAGCAGCTTAGTGGAGGGGTTCGTGGATGAGCAGTTCTTC. Translated, it gives CASSLVEGFVDEQFF.

This clonotype was detected many times. The chain couples TRBV2 to TRBJ1-2, with D maybe TRBD1 (6 bases). This CDR3 region has 13 residues. In germline, CDR1 is SNHLY, CDR2 FYNNEI. Trimming stripped 7 bases from V and 4 bases from J, with 13 bases between. CDR3 DNA: TGTGCCAGCACGAGGGACACTCTCTATGGCTACACCTTC. Its protein product is CASTRDTLYGYTF. The full variable domain, its missing parts supplied by reference TRBV2 and TRBJ1-2, is EPEVTQTPSHQVTQMGQEVILRCVPISNHLYFYWYRQILGQKVEFLVSFYNNEISEKSEIFDDQFSVERPDGSNFTLKIRSTKLEDSAMYFCASTRDTLYGYTFGSGTRLTVV.

This clonotype appeared many times. The rearrangement uses TRBV19 and TRBJ2-2; possibly TRBD1 or TRBD2 for D (6 bases each). The CDR3 has 14 amino acids. Germline V gives CDR1 LNHDA, CDR2 SQIVND (reference sequence). V was trimmed by 11 bases and J by 4 bases, leaving 17 bases between them. CDR3 loop: CASAGTRGTGELFF. DNA of the CDR3: TGTGCCTCGGCGGGGACCAGGGGCACCGGGGAGCTGTTTTTT.

This rearrangement joins TRBV28 to TRBJ1-5, with a weak D call TRBD1 (5 bases). The CDR3 has 16 amino acids. Germline assignment: CDR1 MDHEN and CDR2 SYDVKM. Deletions cut 3 bases from V and 3 bases from J, with 15 bases between. CDR3 region: CASSFRQGGTNQPQHF. CDR3 DNA sequence: TGTGCCAGCAGTTTCCGGCAGGGCGGTACCAATCAGCCCCAGCATTTT.

This clonotype came up a few times. The gene calls are TRBV6-2 or TRBV6-3 and TRBJ2-3; no firm D call. Trimming left V 10 bases short and J 7 bases short, with 18 bases between. The germline V gene has CDR1 MNHEY and CDR2 SVGEGT. This CDR3 contains 13 residues. CDR3 region: CATEAAGAYTQYF. The CDR3 DNA follows: TGTGCCACCGAAGCCGCTGGCGCTTATACGCAGTATTTT.

V and J are TRBV20-1 and TRBJ2-7; 7 positions agree with TRBD2. This CDR3 spans 15 amino acids. Germline values: CDR1 DFQATT, CDR2 SNEGSKA (reference sequence). The ends lost 7 bases at V and 2 bases at J; junction bases unmatched: 14. The CDR3 coding sequence is TGCAGTGGCCCCGACGGGGGGAGCGACGCCTACGAGCAGTACTTC. It specifies CSGPDGGSDAYEQYF.

This clonotype was seen many times. V gene TRBV10-3 combines with J gene TRBJ2-3; D gene unclear. The CDR3 consists of 15 residues. Between the trimmed V and J ends, which lost 4 bases and 5 bases, there was a span of 16 bases. CDR1 is ENHRY, CDR2 SYGVKD, per germline. The CDR3 bases are TGTGCCATCAGTGGACCACCGATACCCCAAGATACGCAGTATTTT. Encoded protein: CAISGPPIPQDTQYF.

This clonotype came up a few times. J is TRBJ2-3 and V is TRBV20-1; 8 bases line up with TRBD2. The CDR3 runs 14 residues. After removal of 6 bases from V and 3 bases from J, the junction contained 8 bases not matched to a gene. Germline CDR1 DFQATT, CDR2 SNEGSKA (reference sequence). CDR3 in DNA: TGCAGTGCATCCCGGGGGGGCGAAACAGATACGCAGTATTTT. Its translation: CSASRGGETDTQYF.

This sequence joins TRBV28 and TRBJ2-7; D is undetermined. Germline V gives CDR1 MDHEN, CDR2 SYDVKM. The CDR3 is 16 amino acids. Trimming left V 2 bases short and J 3 bases short, with 17 bases between. DNA of the CDR3: TGTGCCAGCAGTTTAGGGTTACCGGCCCCCCGCTACGAGCAGTACTTC. Encoded protein: CASSLGLPAPRYEQYF.

This clonotype was seen many times. J is TRBJ2-7 and V is TRBV10-1; TRBD2 matches at 7 bases. The CDR3 extends over 15 amino acids. Germline loops: CDR1 WNHNN, CDR2 SYGVQD (reference sequence). Losses at the gene ends were 3 bases for V and 3 bases for J; bases not matched to a gene: 8. In DNA, the CDR3 is TGCGCCAGCAGTGAAGAGCGGGGTTCGGACTACGAGCAGTACTTC. It translates to CASSEERGSDYEQYF.

This clonotype occurred a few times. The CDR3 loop reads CSVEPGLAARNEQFF. In DNA form, the CDR3 reads TGCAGCGTTGAACCGGGACTAGCGGCAAGAAATGAGCAGTTCTTC. The chain has TRBV29-1 and TRBJ2-1; 11 positions agree with TRBD2. Germline V CDR1 and CDR2: SQVTM, ANQGSEA. The CDR3 is 15 amino acids. V lost 2 bases, J lost 7 bases, and 7 bases stayed unmatched.

This clonotype appeared many times. The V call is TRBV19, the J call TRBJ2-7; D ambiguous. This CDR3 region has 16 residues. Germline lookup yields CDR1 LNHDA and CDR2 SQIVND (reference sequence). V lost 3 bases and J 6 bases, leaving 21 bases between the germline ends. The CDR3: CASSIAGVNPPGEQYF. The DNA of the CDR3 is TGTGCCAGTAGTATCGCCGGCGTCAACCCGCCTGGCGAGCAGTACTTC. Looking up the rest from reference TRBV19 and TRBJ2-7 gives the full variable domain: DGGITQSPKYLFRKEGQNVTLSCEQNLNHDAMYWYRQDPGQGLRLIYYSQIVNDFQKGDIAEGYSVSREKKESFPLTVTSAQKNPTAFYLCASSIAGVNPPGEQYFGPGTRLTVT.

This clonotype was detected many times. The CDR3 loop is CSARAPTGNINIQYF. CDR3 DNA: TGCAGTGCTAGAGCTCCGACAGGGAATATAAACATTCAGTACTTC. This rearrangement joins TRBV20-1 to TRBJ2-4; TRBD1 agrees at 7 bases. The V gene's germline CDR1 is DFQATT and CDR2 SNEGSKA (reference sequence). The junction had 9 bases not matched to a gene; V was cut back by 1 base and J by 6 bases. The CDR3 is made up of 15 amino acids.